Sequencing of this TCR beta chain was carried out in a study of PD-L1 blockade in urothelial cancer. Whole-study context: The patients' atezolizumab therapy, 1,200 mg intravenously every 3 weeks, started in 2014.

Described time point: pretreatment peripheral blood. Germline values: CDR1 SGDLS, CDR2 YYNGEE. Germline trimming cut 0 bases from V and 6 bases from J; bases unmatched to any gene: 3. This CDR3 comprises 15 residues. Synthetic TCR analog templates were added to each PCR reaction. TCRdb's copy holds only in-frame clones and misses some; the assay was immunoSEQ multiplex PCR. The top ten clones hold about 2.9% of a sample with tens of thousands of clones, about 76% of them seen once. Material: PBMCs, obtained around atezolizumab (anti-PD-L1) treatment. This receptor was taken from a man aged 70 or older with urothelial cancer. The rearrangement links TRBV9 to TRBJ2-2; 9 bases are shared with TRBD2. CDR3 loop: CASSVGGRAPGELFF. Written as DNA, the CDR3 is TGTGCCAGCAGCGTAGGCGGGAGGGCCCCCGGGGAGCTGTTTTTT.